This TCR beta chain was documented in a study of blood T cells in healthy people across ages. Between the trimmed V and J ends, which lost 3 bases and 9 bases, there was a span of 11 bases. This CDR3 is built from 11 residues. Germline-derived CDR1 and CDR2 are SQVTM and ANQGSEA. Each sample gave at least 7 million isolated PBMCs. Then a second PCR, running roughly 7 to 11 cycles, was carried out with a sample-barcoded 5' primer and a J-beta primer mix. TCRdb re-called the 5' RACE reads through MiXCR, storing one row per CDR3 protein. Of around 800,000 distinct CDR3 sequences in the sample, around 45% were seen once. Study conclusions and caveats: Diversity estimates from one million T cells were considered underestimates.

Turning to this clonotype: The target antigen is unknown.

This TCR derives from a man older than 75 in good health. What was sequenced was blood. This chain joins TRBV29-1 and TRBJ1-2; no firm D call. The CDR3 is CSVEVEASYTF. In nucleotides, the CDR3 is TGCAGCGTTGAGGTTGAGGCAAGCTACACCTTC.